This TCR beta chain is drawn from a study of OX40 agonist ivuxolimab in advanced cancers. As for the study in general: Patients enrolled in dose escalation were diagnosed with hepatocellular carcinoma, melanoma, renal cell or head and neck cancer. Cohort: 82.7% men, mean age approximately 60, aged about 23 to 79.

The table came from immunoSEQ multiplex PCR; TCRdb's copy has only in-frame clones and leaves some out. Of 80,000 to 100,000 clones in the sample, 80% to 90% are singletons; the top ten hold 0.82%. Study findings and constraints: The specificity for antigen of the expanded peripheral T cells was not determined. Mean expanded clone counts were higher in CD8+ than CD4+ T cells.

This clone was recorded a few times. Its antigen is not known. This CDR3 contains 16 residues. CDR1 and CDR2 (germline): SGHTS, YDEGEE. The ends were cut back, 4 bases at V and 0 bases at J, with 13 bases in the middle. Here the sequenced sample was CD4+ or CD8+ T cells sorted from blood, taken in a trial of the OX40 agonist ivuxolimab. This sequence joins TRBV5-8 and TRBJ1-4; D is possibly TRBD1 (6 bases). This TCR was recovered from an adult with an advanced solid tumor such as melanoma, head and neck, liver or kidney cancer. The CDR3 region is CASSPGAFATNEKLFF. The CDR3 bases are TGTGCCAGCAGCCCGGGGGCTTTTGCAACTAATGAAAAACTGTTTTTT.